This TCR beta chain was recovered during a study of low-dose radiotherapy and immunotherapy resistance in tumors. Study context: Per fraction, Cohort 1 was given 0.5 Gy every 2 weeks, for a total of 6.5 Gy.

The ends were cut back, 1 base at V and 6 bases at J, with 13 bases in the middle. CDR3 size: 15 residues. Nivolumab, ipilimumab, aspirin, low-dose cyclophosphamide and low-dose radiotherapy were given to donors. With TRAV- and TRBV-specific primers, first-strand cDNA was made, covering the alpha and beta chains. It was with a constant-region primer and a V-primer adapter that TCRs were amplified over roughly 19 PCR cycles. One entry per CDR3 protein results from TCRdb running MiXCR on the reads. The sample has about 11,000 distinct CDR3 sequences; about half are singletons. The chain recombines TRBV12-3 or TRBV12-4 with TRBJ1-5, with no clear D. The receptor comes from a human donor with advanced metastatic prostate, ovarian, gallbladder or colorectal cancer (not recorded which). This table probably holds off-target reads from a library built for another chain. The DNA for the CDR3 is TGTGCCAGCAGTTTAGAAATGGGAGGGAGTCAGCCCCAGCATTTT. Its translation is CASSLEMGGSQPQHF.